The entry below gives a single T cell receptor beta chain sequence along with its context. These data come from a study of blood T cell repertoires in COVID-19. Germline V lookup: CDR1 SGHNT, CDR2 YYREEE (reference sequence). J was trimmed by 4 bases and V by 3 bases; bases with no gene match: 5. The CDR3 runs to 15 residues. The table came from immunoSEQ multiplex PCR; TCRdb's copy has only in-frame clones and leaves some out. The table records about 200,000 clones, 88% of them present only once. This clonotype originated in a man in his forties with active or convalescent COVID-19. Sequenced sample: peripheral blood. This sequence joins TRBV5-4 and TRBJ1-5, with TRBD1 matching over 9 bases. CDR3 region: CASSWGQGPNQPQHF. CDR3 DNA: TGTGCCAGCAGCTGGGGACAGGGCCCGAATCAGCCCCAGCATTTT.